This record concerns one TCR beta chain sequence. These data belong to a study of T cell changes during pregnancy in multiple sclerosis. This CDR3 spans 18 amino acids. The junction had 13 bases not matched to a gene; V was cut back by 4 bases and J by 4 bases. Germline CDR1 and CDR2: MNHEY and SMNVEV (reference sequence). Repertoires were generated with immunoSEQ multiplex PCR, while TCRdb's copy carries only in-frame clones and drops some. The table records around 120,000 clones, roughly nine tenths of them present only once. The sequencing used peripheral blood, collected after pregnancy. This chain joins TRBV27 and TRBJ1-6, with 7 bases that match TRBD1. This clonotype was obtained from a female donor with multiple sclerosis, enrolled in a pregnancy study. The DNA for the CDR3 is TGTGCCAGCAGTTCCCCCTCAAGACAGGGCGCTTATAATTCACCCCTCCACTTT. Residues: CASSSPSRQGAYNSPLHF.